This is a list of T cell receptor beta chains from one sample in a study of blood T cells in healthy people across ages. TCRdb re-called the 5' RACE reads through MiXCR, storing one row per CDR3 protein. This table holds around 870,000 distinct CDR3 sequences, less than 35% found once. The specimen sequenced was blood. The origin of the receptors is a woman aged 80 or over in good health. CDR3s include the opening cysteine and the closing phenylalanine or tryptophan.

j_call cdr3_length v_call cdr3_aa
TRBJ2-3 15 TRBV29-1 CSVILAGGSTDTQYF
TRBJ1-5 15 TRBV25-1 CASSDLTGGNQPQHF
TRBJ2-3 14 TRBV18 CASSTRLQTDTQYF
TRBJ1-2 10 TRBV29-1 CSVYNYGYTF
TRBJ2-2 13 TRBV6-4 CASSEQWNGELFF
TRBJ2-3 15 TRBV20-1 CSANVRRSGVDTQYF
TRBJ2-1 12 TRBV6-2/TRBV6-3 CASGALNNEQFF
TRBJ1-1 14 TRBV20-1 CSARHDGGIFEAFF
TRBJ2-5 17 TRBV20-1 CSAKPGLAGGYQETQYF
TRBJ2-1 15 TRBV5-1 CASSGGTGHYNEQFF
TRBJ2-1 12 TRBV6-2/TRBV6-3 CASSYGEDEQFF
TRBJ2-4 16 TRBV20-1 CSAREQDFLAKNIQYF
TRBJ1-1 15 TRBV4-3 CASSQDPGGGPEAFF
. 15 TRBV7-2 CASSPNSGGGQTQYF
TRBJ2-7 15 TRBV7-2 CASSLVATGGHEQYF
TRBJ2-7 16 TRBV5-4 CASSLPMGQGPYEQYF